This T cell receptor beta chain was captured by sequencing in a study of blood T cell repertoires in COVID-19. Background on the study: Researchers got acute and convalescent COVID-19 samples from the United States, Italy and Spain.

The germline gives CDR1 SEHNR, CDR2 FQNEAQ (reference sequence). V lost 5 bases to trimming and J lost 0 bases, with 10 bases between them. CDR3 length equals 14 residues. Libraries were prepared by immunoSEQ multiplex PCR; TCRdb keeps only in-frame clonotypes and omits some of them. Found here are over 95,000 clones, roughly 89% of them singletons; the top ten hold approximately 19%. The specimen was peripheral blood. The sequence was collected from a human donor with acute or convalescent COVID-19. The donor label of this sample is uncertain. The chain links TRBV7-9 to TRBJ1-1; D may be TRBD1 (6 bases). CDR3: CASSKDSMNTEAFF. The CDR3 DNA is TGTGCCAGCAGCAAGGACAGCATGAACACTGAAGCTTTCTTT.